These 12 T cell receptor beta chains share one sample of origin, sequenced in a study of T cells expressing NK-cell markers. Reprocessing the 5' RACE reads, TCRdb reports a single entry for every CDR3 protein and omits DNA. The sample holds 400,000 to 450,000 distinct CDR3 sequences. Sequencing was carried out using blood T cells: a sorted CD56 or NKG2C T cell subset, CD4+ or CD8+ T cells, or bulk PBMC T cells (not recorded which). The receptors were sampled from a woman aged 18-70 years in good health.

The rearrangement links TRBV29-1 to TRBJ1-3. Germline assignment: CDR1 SQVTM and CDR2 ANQGSEA. This CDR3 is 12 amino acids long. The CDR3 sequence is CSVESAGNTIYF.

The chain employs TRBV4-3 and TRBJ2-3; no DNA is available, so the TRBD1 call from TCRdb remains unchecked. This CDR3 spans 15 amino acids. Germline CDR1 and CDR2: LGHNA and YSLEER. This CDR3 reads CASSDRGSSTDTQYF.

The chain combines TRBV6-4 with TRBJ2-1; TCRdb calls TRBD2, which cannot be checked without DNA. CDR1 MRHNA and CDR2 SNTAGT come from the germline V gene. CDR3 length: 15 residues. The CDR3 reads CASQQREGLGYEQFF.

The CDR3 sequence is CASRSTAPGYTF. The V gene is TRBV6-6, the J gene TRBJ1-2. Germline V gene lookup returns CDR1 MNHNY and CDR2 SVGAGI (reference sequence). The CDR3 runs 12 residues.

The J gene is TRBJ2-5, the V gene TRBV28; the D gene TCRdb calls, TRBD1, cannot be checked with no DNA. This CDR3 region has 11 residues. The germline gives CDR1 MDHEN, CDR2 SYDVKM. CDR3 sequence: CATLGAETQYF.

The V call is TRBV12-3 or TRBV12-4, the J call TRBJ2-1; TCRdb's assignment of TRBD1 cannot be checked, as there is no DNA. The CDR3 totals 15 residues. The CDR3 loop is CASSFSYGTLDEQFF.

The J gene is TRBJ2-3, the V gene TRBV7-2; there is no DNA to check the TCRdb D call of TRBD1. The CDR3 consists of 16 residues. Germline CDR1 SGHTA, CDR2 FQGNSA. CDR3: CASSLQDILSTDTQYF.

The J gene is TRBJ1-5, the V gene TRBV21-1; TCRdb gives TRBD1 as the D gene, but with no DNA this cannot be confirmed. TRBV21-1 is designated a pseudogene. The CDR3 runs to 22 residues. CDR3 in amino acids: CASSKGPKNGPRGGYSNQPQHF.

J is TRBJ2-1 and V is TRBV11-2; TCRdb names TRBD2, which stays unverified in the absence of DNA. The CDR3 spans 14 residues. Germline V CDR1 and CDR2: SGHAT, FQNNGV. CDR3: CASSLALLYNEQFF.

The chain combines TRBV20-1 with TRBJ2-4; the D gene TCRdb calls, TRBD2, cannot be checked with no DNA. CDR3 size: 14 residues. Germline-derived CDR1 and CDR2 are DFQATT and SNEGSKA (reference sequence). The CDR3 region is CSAPGPSGTNIQYF.

The J gene is TRBJ1-1, the V gene TRBV12-3 or TRBV12-4. CDR3 length: 13 amino acids. CDR3 sequence: CASEKLTNSEAFF.

The chain links TRBV20-1 to TRBJ2-5; TCRdb reports TRBD1, a call that lacks DNA to check it against. This CDR3 comprises 12 residues. Germline V lookup: CDR1 DFQATT, CDR2 SNEGSKA (reference sequence). The CDR3 reads CSVPRGQETQYF.